The rows below give T cell receptor beta chains drawn from one sample of a study of identical twins. TCRdb re-called the 5' RACE reads through MiXCR, storing one row per CDR3 protein. The repertoire consists of 200,000 to 300,000 distinct CDR3 sequences, with roughly 7% occurring once and the leading ten covering 3% to 4.5%. These data also featured in a second study, about yellow fever vaccine responses in identical twins.

Sequencing used memory (CD45RO+) T cells sorted from blood. These receptors were obtained from a woman younger than 30 in good health. Both conserved end residues are part of each CDR3. The order of the fields is J gene, V gene, CDR3 protein.

>TRBJ2-5|TRBV5-5
CASSLFGALQETQYF
>TRBJ2-3|TRBV7-2
CASSLATGKRTRVSSTDTQYF
>TRBJ2-3|TRBV7-2
CASSSLGGGPTDTQYF
>TRBJ2-5|TRBV5-1
CASSRGDGQETQYF
>TRBJ2-3|TRBV12-3/TRBV12-4
CASRVGAVSDTQYF
>TRBJ2-3|TRBV15
CATSRGERGLADTQYF
>TRBJ2-3|TRBV7-6
CASSPTGLAVSTDTQYF
>TRBJ2-2|TRBV12-3/TRBV12-4
CASIPDPGNTGELFF
>TRBJ1-2|TRBV9
CASSVASTGDGYTF
>TRBJ2-2|TRBV5-1
CASSFYLAGGPNTGELFF
>TRBJ1-1|TRBV12-3/TRBV12-4
CASSTGGLNTEAFF
>TRBJ2-7|TRBV20-1
CSARHRDRGDYEQYF
>TRBJ2-1|TRBV5-5
CASSFLQTQGYNEQFF
>TRBJ2-2|TRBV20-1
CSARDGGQGNTGELFF
>TRBJ2-7|TRBV27
CASSQAGSFPYEQYF
>TRBJ2-6|TRBV6-4
CASRFRGGTGVSGANVLTF
>TRBJ2-7|TRBV20-1
CSAREGLAGPESYEQYF
>TRBJ1-5|TRBV5-5
CASSLANSNQPQHF
>TRBJ2-5|TRBV20-1
CSARGLAGPLETQYF
>TRBJ1-4|TRBV3-1
CASSQNPNEKLFF
>TRBJ2-2|TRBV3-1
CASSQSINTGELFF
>TRBJ2-5|TRBV20-1
CSATGTGDETQYF
>TRBJ1-2|TRBV6-1
CASSERGGTVGYTF
>TRBJ2-3|TRBV7-6
CASSSGQWIGVADTQYF
>TRBJ2-5|TRBV5-1
CASSLGTSGGTQETQYF
>TRBJ2-5|TRBV20-1
CSAPEPGTGQETQYF
>TRBJ2-3|TRBV11-3
CATSGPSTDTQYF
>TRBJ2-7|TRBV15
CATSRDYKGEQYF
>TRBJ2-7|TRBV5-6
CASSHGTACEQYF
>TRBJ1-6|TRBV7-6
CASSLFEVDNSPLHF
>TRBJ2-3|TRBV6-2/TRBV6-3
CASSYASGEGTDTQYF